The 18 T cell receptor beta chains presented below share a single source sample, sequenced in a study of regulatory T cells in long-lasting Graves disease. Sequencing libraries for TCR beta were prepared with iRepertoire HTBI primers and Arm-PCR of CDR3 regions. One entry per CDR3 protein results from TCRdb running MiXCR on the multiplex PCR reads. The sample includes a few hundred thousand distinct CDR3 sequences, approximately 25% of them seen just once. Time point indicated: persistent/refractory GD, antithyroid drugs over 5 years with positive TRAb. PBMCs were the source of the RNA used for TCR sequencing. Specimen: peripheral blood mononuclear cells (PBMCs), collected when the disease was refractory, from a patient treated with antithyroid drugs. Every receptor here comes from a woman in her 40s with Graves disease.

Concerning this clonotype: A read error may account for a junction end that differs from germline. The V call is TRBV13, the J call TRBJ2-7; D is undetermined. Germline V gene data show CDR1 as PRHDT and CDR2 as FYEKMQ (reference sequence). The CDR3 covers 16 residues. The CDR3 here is CANSALGISSSYEQYF. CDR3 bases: TGTGCCAACAGCGCCCTGGGGATTTCGAGCTCCTACGAGCAGTACTTC.

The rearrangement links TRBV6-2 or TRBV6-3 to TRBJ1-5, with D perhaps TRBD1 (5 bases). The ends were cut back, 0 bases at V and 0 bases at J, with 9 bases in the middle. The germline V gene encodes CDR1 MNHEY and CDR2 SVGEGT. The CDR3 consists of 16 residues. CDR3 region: CASSYSDSFSNQPQHF. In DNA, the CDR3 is TGTGCCAGCAGTTACTCTGACAGCTTTAGCAATCAGCCCCAGCATTTT.

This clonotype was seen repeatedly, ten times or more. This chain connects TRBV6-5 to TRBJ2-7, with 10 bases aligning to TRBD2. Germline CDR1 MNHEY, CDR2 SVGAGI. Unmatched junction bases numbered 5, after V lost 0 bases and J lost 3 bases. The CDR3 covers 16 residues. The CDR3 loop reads CASSYSTSGILYEQYF. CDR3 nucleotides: TGTGCCAGCAGTTACTCAACTAGCGGGATCCTCTACGAGCAGTACTTC.

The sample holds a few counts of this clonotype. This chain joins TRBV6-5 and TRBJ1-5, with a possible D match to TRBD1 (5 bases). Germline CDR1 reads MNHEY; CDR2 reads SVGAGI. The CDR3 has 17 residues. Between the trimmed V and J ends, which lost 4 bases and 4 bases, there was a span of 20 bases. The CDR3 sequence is CASSSNRQWGDNQPQHF. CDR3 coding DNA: TGTGCCAGCAGTTCCAACCGACAGTGGGGGGATAATCAGCCCCAGCATTTT.

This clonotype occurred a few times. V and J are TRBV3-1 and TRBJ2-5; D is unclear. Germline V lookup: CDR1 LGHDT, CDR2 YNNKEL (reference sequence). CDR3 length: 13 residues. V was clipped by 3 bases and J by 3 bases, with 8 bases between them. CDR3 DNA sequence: TGTGCCAGCAGCCAGACGGATAAAGAGACCCAGTACTTC. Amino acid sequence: CASSQTDKETQYF.

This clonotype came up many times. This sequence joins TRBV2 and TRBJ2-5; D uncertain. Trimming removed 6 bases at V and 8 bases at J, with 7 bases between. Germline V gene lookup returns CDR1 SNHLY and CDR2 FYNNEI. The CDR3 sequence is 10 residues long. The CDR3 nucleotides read TGTGCCAGCAGCCCCAGCACCCAGTACTTC. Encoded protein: CASSPSTQYF.

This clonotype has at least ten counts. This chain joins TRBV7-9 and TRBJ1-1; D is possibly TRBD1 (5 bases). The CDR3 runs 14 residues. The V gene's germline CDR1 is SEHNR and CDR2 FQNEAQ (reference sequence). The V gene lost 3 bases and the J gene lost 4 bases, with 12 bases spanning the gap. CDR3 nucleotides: TGTGCCAGCAGCTTGGCTGACAGTTTCACTGAAGCTTTCTTT. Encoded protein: CASSLADSFTEAFF.

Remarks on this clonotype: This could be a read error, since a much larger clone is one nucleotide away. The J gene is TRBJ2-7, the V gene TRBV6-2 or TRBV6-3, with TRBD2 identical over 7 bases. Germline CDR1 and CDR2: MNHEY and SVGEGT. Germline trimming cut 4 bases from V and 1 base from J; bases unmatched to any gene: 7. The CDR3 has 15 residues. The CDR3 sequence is CASSSAPGLSYEQYF. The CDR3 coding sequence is TGTGCCAGCAGTTCAGCACCGGGACTATCCTACGAGCAGTACTTC.

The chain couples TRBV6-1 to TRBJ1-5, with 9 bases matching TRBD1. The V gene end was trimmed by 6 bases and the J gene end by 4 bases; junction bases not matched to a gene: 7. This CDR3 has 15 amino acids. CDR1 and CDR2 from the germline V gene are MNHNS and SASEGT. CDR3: CASSPGQGINQPQHF. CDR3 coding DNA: TGTGCCAGCAGCCCGGGACAGGGCATAAATCAGCCCCAGCATTTT.

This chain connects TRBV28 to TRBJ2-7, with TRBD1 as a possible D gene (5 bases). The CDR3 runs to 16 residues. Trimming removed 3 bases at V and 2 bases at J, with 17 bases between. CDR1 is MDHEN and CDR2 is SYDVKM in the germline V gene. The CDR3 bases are TGTGCCAGCAGTTTCGTGATGACAGTTCCCACCTACGAGCAGTACTTC. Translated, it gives CASSFVMTVPTYEQYF. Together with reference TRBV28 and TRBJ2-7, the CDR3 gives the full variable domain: DVKVTQSSRYLVKRTGEKVFLECVQDMDHENMFWYRQDPGLGLRLIYFSYDVKMKEKGDIPEGYSVSREKKERFSLILESASTNQTSMYLCASSFVMTVPTYEQYFGPGTRLTVT.

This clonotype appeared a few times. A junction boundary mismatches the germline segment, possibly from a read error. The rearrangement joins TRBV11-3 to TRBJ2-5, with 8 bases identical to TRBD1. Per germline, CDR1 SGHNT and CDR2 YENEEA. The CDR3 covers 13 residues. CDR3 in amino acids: CTSSRDRQETQYF. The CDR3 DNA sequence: TGTACCAGCAGCCGGGACAGGCAAGAGACCCAGTACTTC.

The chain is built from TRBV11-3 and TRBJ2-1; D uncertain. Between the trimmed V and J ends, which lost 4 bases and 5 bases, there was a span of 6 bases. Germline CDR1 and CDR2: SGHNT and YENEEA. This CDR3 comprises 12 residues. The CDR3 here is CASSYLDNEQFF. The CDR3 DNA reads TGTGCCAGCAGCTACCTAGACAATGAGCAGTTCTTC.

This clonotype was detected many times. CDR3 protein: CASRSGSTTYEQYF. In DNA form, the CDR3 reads TGCGCCAGCAGAAGCGGGAGCACGACCTACGAGCAGTACTTC. The chain recombines TRBV10-2 with TRBJ2-7, with 8 bases fitting TRBD2. CDR3 size: 14 residues. V was pared by 6 bases and J by 2 bases, with 6 bases of the junction left unmatched. The germline gives CDR1 WSHSY, CDR2 SAAADI.

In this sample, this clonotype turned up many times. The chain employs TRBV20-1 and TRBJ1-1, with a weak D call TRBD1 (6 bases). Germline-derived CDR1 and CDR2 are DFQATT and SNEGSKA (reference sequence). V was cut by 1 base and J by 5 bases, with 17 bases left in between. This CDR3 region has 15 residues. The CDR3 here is CSARGEQGGWTEAFF. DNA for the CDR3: TGCAGTGCTAGAGGGGAACAGGGAGGTTGGACTGAAGCTTTCTTT.

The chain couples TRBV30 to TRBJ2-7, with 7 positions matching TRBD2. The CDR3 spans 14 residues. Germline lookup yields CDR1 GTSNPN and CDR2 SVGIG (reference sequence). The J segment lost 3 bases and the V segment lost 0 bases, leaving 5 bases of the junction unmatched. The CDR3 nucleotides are TGTGCCTGGAGTGTAGGCGGGAGTCTCTACGAGCAGTACTTC. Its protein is CAWSVGGSLYEQYF.

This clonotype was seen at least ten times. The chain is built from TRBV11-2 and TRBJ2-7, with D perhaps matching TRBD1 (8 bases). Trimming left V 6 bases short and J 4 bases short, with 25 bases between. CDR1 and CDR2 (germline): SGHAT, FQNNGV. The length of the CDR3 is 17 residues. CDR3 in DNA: TGTGCCAGCAGTAGTCGACAGGGGAGGGACACGCTGTACGAGCAGTACTTC. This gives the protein CASSSRQGRDTLYEQYF.

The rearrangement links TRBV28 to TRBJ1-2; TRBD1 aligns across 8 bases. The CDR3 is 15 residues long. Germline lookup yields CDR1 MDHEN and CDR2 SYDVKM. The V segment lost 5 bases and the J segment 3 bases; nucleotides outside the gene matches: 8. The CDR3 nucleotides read TGTGCCAGCAGTCGCTCAGGGGGCGTTTACTATGGCTACACCTTC. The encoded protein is CASSRSGGVYYGYTF.

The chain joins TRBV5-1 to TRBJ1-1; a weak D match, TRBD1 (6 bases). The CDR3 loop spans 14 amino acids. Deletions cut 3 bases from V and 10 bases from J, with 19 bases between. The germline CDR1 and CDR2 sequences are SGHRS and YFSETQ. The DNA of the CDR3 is TGCGCCAGCAGCTCAAGGACAGCAGAACGGGGAGCTTTCTTT. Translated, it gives CASSSRTAERGAFF.